This T cell receptor beta chain is drawn from a study of OX40 agonist ivuxolimab in advanced cancers. Clones were sequenced by immunoSEQ multiplex PCR, and TCRdb holds only the in-frame ones, with some missing. In the table there are roughly 120,000 clones, around 91% of which are singletons. V was pared by 5 bases and J by 8 bases, with 7 bases between. Germline V gene data show CDR1 as KGHSH and CDR2 as LQKENI. The CDR3 covers 11 residues. This chain connects TRBV18 to TRBJ2-1, with D perhaps matching TRBD2 (5 bases). The sample here was CD4+ or CD8+ T cells sorted from blood, taken in a trial of the OX40 agonist ivuxolimab. The sequence was obtained from an adult with an advanced solid tumor such as melanoma, head and neck, liver or kidney cancer. The CDR3 DNA is TGTGCCAGCTCAACCGGGGATGAGCAGTTCTTC. Residues: CASSTGDEQFF.